The following is a TCR beta chain sequence with its context. Its specificity is not known. The data were taken from a study of T cell responses to AZD1222 COVID-19 vaccine. Data came from immunoSEQ multiplex PCR; TCRdb stores just in-frame clones and leaves some out. The profile shows 95,000 to 130,000 clones, roughly 93% of them singletons. Study-level results: Vaccination with two AZD1222 doses was followed by a rise in Spike-specific TCR breadth and depth.

This CDR3 has 14 amino acids. Germline assignment: CDR1 LNHDA and CDR2 SQIVND (reference sequence). Between the trimmed V and J ends, which lost 9 bases and 3 bases, there was a span of 17 bases. This sequence was found in an adult who received the AZD1222 COVID-19 vaccine. Sample: peripheral blood, taken 28 days after the second AZD1222 dose. This chain connects TRBV19 to TRBJ1-2, with D uncertain. This chain's CDR3 is CASASGRVDYGYTF. CDR3 in DNA: TGTGCCAGCGCCAGCGGGAGGGTGGACTATGGCTACACCTTC.